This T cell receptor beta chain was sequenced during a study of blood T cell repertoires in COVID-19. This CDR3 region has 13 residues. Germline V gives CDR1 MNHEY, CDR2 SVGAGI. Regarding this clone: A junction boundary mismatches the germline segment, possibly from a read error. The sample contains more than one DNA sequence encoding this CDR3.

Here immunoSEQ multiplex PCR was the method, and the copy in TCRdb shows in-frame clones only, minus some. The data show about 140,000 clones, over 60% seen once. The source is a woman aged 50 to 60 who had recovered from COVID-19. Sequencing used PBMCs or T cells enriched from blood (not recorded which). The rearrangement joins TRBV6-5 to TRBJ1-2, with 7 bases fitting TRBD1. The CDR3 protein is CASSYTGERGYTF. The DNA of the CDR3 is TGTGCCAGCAGTTACACAGGGGAACGTGGCTATACCTTC.